The clone carrying this T cell receptor beta chain was counted a single time. Antigen: not known. As to time point: pre-treatment sample, taken before nivolumab and TIL therapy. Pleural nodules or supraclavicular lymph nodes made up most of the excised metastases sampled. Stage 4 NSCLC adults joined between October 2017 and 2020. This sample was taken from a study of TIL therapy for anti-PD-1-resistant metastatic lung cancer. About the study: Median tumor mutation burden was 1.5 mutations per megabase. Whole-study results and caveats: Treatment-naive, never-smoker and oncogene-addicted patients were overrepresented in this highly selected cohort.

With 1 base clipped from V and 10 bases from J, the junction kept 9 bases outside the gene matches. CDR3 length equals 17 residues. CDR1 is SGHAT, CDR2 FQNNGV, per germline. The immunoSEQ assay was v3. Sequenced by immunoSEQ multiplex PCR; TCRdb stores in-frame clones only, minus some. The data show more than 9,000 clones, 76% seen once. The sequence was collected from a person aged 25-80 years with non-small cell lung cancer. The chain recombines TRBV11-2 with TRBJ2-1, with 14 positions matching TRBD2. Sequencing used tumor tissue, obtained at baseline. For the CDR3, the DNA is TGTGCCAGCAGCTTAGGGAGACTAGCGGGGGGGCAACGGGAGCAGTTCTTC. It specifies CASSLGRLAGGQREQFF.